This is a list of T cell receptor beta chains from one sample in a study of OX40 agonist ivuxolimab in advanced cancers. TCRdb's copy holds only in-frame clones and misses some; the assay was immunoSEQ multiplex PCR. The sample carries about 69,000 clones, nearly 90% recorded once. The input for sequencing was CD4+ or CD8+ T cells sorted from blood, taken in a trial of the OX40 agonist ivuxolimab. The source is an adult with an advanced solid tumor such as melanoma, head and neck, liver or kidney cancer. The CDR3 runs from the conserved cysteine through the conserved F or W. A D gene is named only where the DNA matches it firmly. Rows give clone size only sometimes, using once, few, many, or a class for an expanded clone.

d_gene,abundance,j_gene,v_gene,CDR3aa,CDR3nt
-,-,TRBJ2-7,TRBV4-1,CASSQDRKALLPYEQYF,TGCGCCAGCAGCCAAGATCGGAAAGCGCTACTTCCCTACGAGCAGTACTTC
-,-,TRBJ1-4,TRBV6-6,CASSYSGGNEKLFF,TGTGCCAGCAGTTACTCAGGTGGGAATGAAAAACTGTTTTTT
-,-,TRBJ2-2,TRBV7-9,CAGSGELFF,TGTGCCGGGTCCGGGGAGCTGTTTTTT
-,-,TRBJ1-2,TRBV29-1,CSATAAGLYGYTF,TGCAGCGCCACAGCGGCGGGTTTATATGGCTACACCTTC
-,many,TRBJ2-5,TRBV14,CASSQAVGIQETQYF,TGTGCCAGCAGCCAAGCAGTAGGGATCCAAGAGACCCAGTACTTC
-,-,TRBJ2-7,TRBV18,CASSLRGDEQYF,TGTGCCAGCTCACTAAGGGGGGACGAGCAGTACTTC
TRBD1,-,TRBJ1-6,TRBV7-2,CASSLTRDSFSPLHF,TGTGCCAGCAGCTTAACCCGGGACAGTTTTTCACCCCTCCACTTT
-,-,TRBJ2-7,TRBV6-5,CASSYSPTGEQYF,TGTGCCAGCAGTTACTCTCCTACAGGCGAGCAGTACTTC
-,-,TRBJ2-3,TRBV29-1,CSVEGGKNTQYF,TGCAGCGTTGAAGGGGGGAAGAATACGCAGTATTTT
-,-,TRBJ1-2,TRBV5-6,CASRRVVAGMRVNYGHTF,TGTGCCAGCAGAAGGGTCGTGGCAGGGATGAGGGTTAACTATGGCCACACCTTC
-,-,TRBJ2-1,TRBV28,CASRTRTYYNEQFF,TGTGCCAGCAGGACACGGACATACTACAATGAGCAGTTCTTC
-,-,TRBJ2-2,TRBV5-5,CASSFEETGELFF,TGTGCCAGCAGCTTCGAGGAAACCGGGGAGCTGTTTTTT
-,once,TRBJ2-7,TRBV18,CASSPSGAGEQYF,TGTGCCAGCTCACCCTCGGGGGCGGGGGAGCAGTACTTC
-,-,TRBJ2-7,TRBV7-2,CASSSGGPYEQYF,TGTGCCAGCAGTTCTGGGGGCCCCTACGAGCAGTACTTC
TRBD2,-,TRBJ2-5,TRBV6-1,CASSEETSGAVGKETQYF,TGTGCCAGCAGTGAAGAAACTAGCGGAGCCGTCGGGAAGGAGACCCAGTACTTC
TRBD2,-,TRBJ2-1,TRBV7-9,CASSPGTSGMEQFF,TGTGCCAGCAGCCCCGGGACTAGCGGGATGGAGCAGTTCTTC
-,once,TRBJ2-3,TRBV7-7,CASSRDRGDTQYF,TGTGCTAGCAGTCGAGACCGGGGAGATACGCAGTATTTT
-,-,TRBJ2-2,TRBV11-3,CASSLGGDTGELFF,TGTGCCAGCAGCTTAGGGGGGGACACCGGGGAGCTGTTTTTT
-,-,TRBJ2-5,TRBV4-3,CASSPTGRGETQYF,TGCGCCAGCAGCCCAACAGGGAGAGGAGAGACCCAGTACTTC
-,-,TRBJ2-5,TRBV6-6,CASIRGGPQETQYF,TGTGCCAGCATAAGAGGGGGGCCCCAAGAGACCCAGTACTTC
TRBD2,-,TRBJ2-1,TRBV11-3,CASAGDSSYNEQFF,TGTGCCAGCGCGGGGGATAGCTCCTACAATGAGCAGTTCTTC
-,-,TRBJ1-4,TRBV7-8,CASSLRDNEKLFF,TGTGCCAGCAGCTTAAGGGACAATGAAAAACTGTTTTTT
TRBD2,-,TRBJ2-7,TRBV28,CASSLGGRAYEQYF,TGTGCCAGCAGTTTAGGCGGGAGGGCCTACGAGCAGTACTTC
TRBD1,once,TRBJ1-4,TRBV5-4,CATGQGPTNEKLFF,TGTGCGACGGGACAGGGCCCAACTAATGAAAAACTGTTTTTT
TRBD1,-,TRBJ1-5,TRBV5-1,CASSLGTGNQPQHF,TGCGCCAGCAGCTTGGGGACAGGGAATCAGCCCCAGCATTTT
-,-,TRBJ2-3,TRBV6-5,CASSSGKPDTQYF,TGTGCCAGCAGCTCCGGTAAGCCAGATACGCAGTATTTT
TRBD1,-,TRBJ2-1,TRBV19,CASSITGTGANEQFF,TGTGCCAGTAGTATAACCGGGACAGGGGCCAATGAGCAGTTCTTC
-,-,TRBJ1-3,TRBV28,CASSRTASGNTIYF,TGTGCCAGCAGCCGGACCGCCTCTGGAAACACCATATATTTT
-,-,TRBJ1-1,TRBV29-1,CSVVAGFPEAFF,TGCAGCGTTGTAGCAGGGTTTCCTGAAGCTTTCTTT
-,-,TRBJ2-6,TRBV5-1,CASSGGLSGANVLTF,TGCGCCAGCAGCGGAGGGTTGTCTGGGGCCAACGTCCTGACTTTC
TRBD2,once,TRBJ2-3,TRBV11-2,CASRPAGAGDTQYF,TGTGCCAGCCGACCAGCGGGAGCGGGAGATACGCAGTATTTT
-,-,TRBJ1-3,TRBV11-2,CASSLFLNSGNTIYF,TGTGCCAGCAGCTTGTTTTTGAACTCTGGAAACACCATATATTTT
TRBD2,-,TRBJ2-7,TRBV5-1,CASSPTSGSGYEQYF,TGCGCCAGCAGTCCCACTAGCGGGAGTGGTTACGAGCAGTACTTC
-,-,TRBJ2-1,TRBV3-1/TRBV3-2,CASRGEQFF,TGTGCCAGCAGGGGTGAGCAGTTCTTC
TRBD1,-,TRBJ1-2,TRBV29-1,CSVTGAGYGYTF,TGCAGCGTCACAGGGGCAGGTTATGGCTACACCTTC
TRBD2,-,TRBJ2-3,TRBV7-2,CASSTRTSGTDTQYF,TGTGCCAGCAGCACTCGGACTAGTGGGACAGATACGCAGTATTTT
TRBD1,-,TRBJ2-5,TRBV4-3,CASSRTGQGVQETQYF,TGCGCCAGCAGCCGTACGGGACAGGGGGTACAAGAGACCCAGTACTTC
TRBD1,-,TRBJ1-5,TRBV18,CASSPQRDRGIRYSNQPQHF,TGTGCCAGCTCACCACAACGGGACAGGGGAATCCGTTATAGCAATCAGCCCCAGCATTTT
TRBD1,-,TRBJ2-6,TRBV5-4,CASSLVGGQLWGGANVLTF,TGTGCCAGCAGCTTGGTAGGGGGACAGCTCTGGGGTGGGGCCAACGTCCTGACTTTC
-,-,TRBJ2-2,TRBV19,CASSIDQETTGELFF,TGTGCCAGTAGTATAGATCAGGAGACTACCGGGGAGCTGTTTTTT
-,-,TRBJ2-3,TRBV7-2,CASTPLGQEADTQYF,TGTGCCAGCACCCCCTTAGGGCAAGAGGCAGATACGCAGTATTTT
-,-,TRBJ2-5,TRBV7-2,CASGLQAETQYF,TGTGCCAGCGGCCTCCAGGCGGAGACCCAGTACTTC
-,-,TRBJ1-6,TRBV7-6,CASSSRLGQNNSPLHF,TGTGCCAGCAGCTCCCGACTAGGACAGAATAATTCACCCCTCCACTTT
TRBD2,-,TRBJ2-3,TRBV11-3,CASSLFGTSHTDTQYF,TGTGCCAGCAGCTTATTCGGGACTAGCCACACAGATACGCAGTATTTT
-,-,TRBJ2-1,TRBV9,CASSVVRDREQGNNEQFF,TGTGCCAGCAGCGTAGTTCGCGACCGAGAACAGGGCAACAATGAGCAGTTCTTC
TRBD2,few,TRBJ2-1,TRBV5-4,CASSREGLAGSSSYNEQFF,TGTGCCAGCAGCCGGGAAGGACTAGCGGGGTCTAGCTCCTACAATGAGCAGTTCTTC
-,-,TRBJ1-1,TRBV6-5,CASSYSRRLNTEAFF,TGTGCCAGCAGTTACTCGAGGAGGTTGAACACTGAAGCTTTCTTT
-,-,TRBJ1-2,TRBV6-7,CASSSAARYGYTF,TGTGCCAGCAGTTCCGCGGCCCGCTATGGCTACACCTTC
-,-,TRBJ1-2,TRBV7-2,CASSLVNTGRNYGYTF,TGTGCCAGCAGCTTGGTCAATACAGGGAGAAACTATGGCTACACCTTC
TRBD2,-,TRBJ2-1,TRBV7-8,CASSSGAGGRNEQFF,TGTGCCAGCAGCTCAGGAGCGGGAGGGAGGAATGAGCAGTTCTTC
-,-,TRBJ2-7,TRBV27,CASTKGGPREEQYF,TGTGCCAGCACCAAAGGCGGCCCGAGGGAGGAGCAGTACTTC